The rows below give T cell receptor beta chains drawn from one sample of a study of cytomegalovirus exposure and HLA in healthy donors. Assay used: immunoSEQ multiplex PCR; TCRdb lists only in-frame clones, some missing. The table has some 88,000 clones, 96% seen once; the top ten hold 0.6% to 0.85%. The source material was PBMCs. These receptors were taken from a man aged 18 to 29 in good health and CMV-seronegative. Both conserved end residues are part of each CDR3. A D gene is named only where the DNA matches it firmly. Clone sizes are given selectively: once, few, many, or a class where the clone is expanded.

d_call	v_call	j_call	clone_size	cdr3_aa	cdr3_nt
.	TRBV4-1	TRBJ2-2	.	CASSQVPAGELFF	TGCGCCAGCAGCCAAGTCCCTGCCGGGGAGCTGTTTTTT
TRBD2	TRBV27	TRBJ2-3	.	CASRRASGSSSTDTQYF	TGTGCCAGCAGGAGGGCTAGCGGGTCTTCTAGCACAGATACGCAGTATTTT
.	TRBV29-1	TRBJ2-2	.	CSVEDRRARDNTGELFF	TGCAGCGTTGAAGATCGGAGAGCCCGAGACAACACCGGGGAGCTGTTTTTT
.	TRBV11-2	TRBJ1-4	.	CASSSPGGNEKLFF	TGTGCCAGCAGCTCCCCGGGGGGGAATGAAAAACTGTTTTTT
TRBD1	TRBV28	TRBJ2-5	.	CASSSGQGSIWGQETQYF	TGTGCCAGCAGCTCGGGACAGGGAAGCATCTGGGGACAAGAGACCCAGTACTTC
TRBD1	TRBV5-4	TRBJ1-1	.	CASSLAGGDTVNTEAFF	TGTGCCAGCAGCTTGGCAGGGGGCGATACAGTGAACACTGAAGCTTTCTTT
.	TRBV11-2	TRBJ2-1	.	CASSPRGSYNEQFF	TGTGCCAGCAGCCCTAGGGGCTCCTACAATGAGCAGTTCTTC
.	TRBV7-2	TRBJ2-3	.	CASSLAASLADTQYF	TGTGCCAGCAGCTTAGCTGCTAGCCTCGCAGATACGCAGTATTTT
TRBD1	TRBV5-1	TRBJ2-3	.	CASSLVPLGQGYTDTQYF	TGCGCCAGCAGCTTGGTTCCTCTCGGACAGGGTTACACAGATACGCAGTATTTT
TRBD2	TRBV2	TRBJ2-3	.	CASSWTSSTDTQYF	TGTGCCAGCAGCTGGACTAGCTCCACAGATACGCAGTATTTT
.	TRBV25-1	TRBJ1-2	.	CASSEPGWGEDGYTF	TGTGCCAGCAGTGAGCCCGGGTGGGGCGAAGATGGCTACACCTTC
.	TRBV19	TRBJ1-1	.	CASTQDSYTEAFF	TGTGCCAGTACCCAGGACAGTTACACTGAAGCTTTCTTT
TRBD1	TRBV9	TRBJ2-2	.	CASSDRTGFNAGELFF	TGTGCCAGCAGCGATCGGACAGGGTTTAATGCCGGGGAGCTGTTTTTT
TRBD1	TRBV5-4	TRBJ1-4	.	CASSPPGQRNEKLFF	TGTGCCAGCAGCCCCCCGGGACAGAGAAATGAAAAACTGTTTTTT
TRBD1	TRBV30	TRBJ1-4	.	CAWSVGQSPTNEKLFF	TGTGCCTGGAGTGTGGGACAGAGCCCAACTAATGAAAAACTGTTTTTT
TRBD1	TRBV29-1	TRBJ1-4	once	CSVEKEGAGEKLFF	TGCAGCGTTGAGAAGGAGGGGGCAGGAGAAAAACTGTTTTTT
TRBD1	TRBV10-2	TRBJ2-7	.	CASSFGQGYEQYF	TGCGCCAGCAGTTTCGGACAGGGCTACGAGCAGTACTTC
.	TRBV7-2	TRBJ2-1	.	CASSLALIAGPYNEQFF	TGTGCCAGCAGCTTAGCGCTAATCGCGGGGCCCTACAATGAGCAGTTCTTC